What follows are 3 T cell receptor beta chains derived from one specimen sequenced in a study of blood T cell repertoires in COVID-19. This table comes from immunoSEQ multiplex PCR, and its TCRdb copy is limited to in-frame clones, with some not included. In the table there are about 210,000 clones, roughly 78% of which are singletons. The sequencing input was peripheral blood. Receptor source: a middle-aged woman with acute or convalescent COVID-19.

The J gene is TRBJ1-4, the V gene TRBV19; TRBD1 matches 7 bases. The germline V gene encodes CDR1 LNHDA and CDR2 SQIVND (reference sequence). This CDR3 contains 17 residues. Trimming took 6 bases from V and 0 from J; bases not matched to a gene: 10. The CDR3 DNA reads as TGTGCCAGTAGCCTACGACAGGGTGGATCAACTAATGAAAAACTGTTTTTT. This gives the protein CASSLRQGGSTNEKLFF.

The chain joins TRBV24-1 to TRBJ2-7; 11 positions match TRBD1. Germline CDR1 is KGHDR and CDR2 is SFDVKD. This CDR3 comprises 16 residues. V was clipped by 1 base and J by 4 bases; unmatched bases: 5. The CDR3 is CATSDLGTGGNYEQYF. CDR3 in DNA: TGTGCCACCAGTGATTTAGGGACAGGGGGGAATTACGAGCAGTACTTC.

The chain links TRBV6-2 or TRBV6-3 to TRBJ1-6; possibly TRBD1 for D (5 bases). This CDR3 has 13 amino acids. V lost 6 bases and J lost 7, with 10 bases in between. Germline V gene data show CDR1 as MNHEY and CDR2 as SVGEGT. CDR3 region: CASSGARNSPLHF. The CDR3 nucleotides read TGTGCCAGCAGCGGGGCAAGGAATTCACCCCTCCACTTT.